These T cell receptor beta chains were read from a single sample in a study of shared clonotypes between healthy human individuals. Only in-frame clones appear in the TCRdb table, and some are missing; sequencing was by immunoSEQ multiplex PCR. In the table there are under 2,500,000 clones, 90% to 96% of which are singletons. Specimen: naive CD4+ T cells sorted from blood. These receptors were obtained from a man between 18 and 35 years old in good health. Each CDR3 is given with its conserved first and last residue. The D gene is left open where the match is weak. Clone size is stated in some rows and not others, as once, few, many or a class when expanded.

d_call clone_size j_call v_call cdr3_aa cdr3_nt
NA NA TRBJ2-4 TRBV6-5 CASSRGEAKNIQYF TGTGCCAGCAGCCGCGGGGAGGCCAAAAACATTCAGTACTTC
TRBD1 NA TRBJ1-1 TRBV6-5 CASSRGRGAEAFF TGTGCCAGCTCTCGGGGCAGGGGGGCTGAAGCTTTCTTT
NA NA TRBJ2-7 TRBV5-4 CASSLGAAPIGEQYF TGTGCCAGCAGCTTAGGGGCGGCCCCTATAGGCGAGCAGTACTTC
NA NA TRBJ2-1 TRBV2 CARQDSSYNEQFF TGTGCCAGGCAGGACTCCTCCTACAATGAGCAGTTCTTC
TRBD2 NA TRBJ2-1 TRBV11-2 CASSSGLAGNEQFF TGTGCCAGCAGCTCCGGACTAGCGGGTAATGAGCAGTTCTTC
TRBD2 once TRBJ2-1 TRBV2 CASRGRLAGVNEQFF TGTGCCAGCCGGGGGCGACTAGCGGGAGTGAATGAGCAGTTCTTC
NA NA TRBJ2-1 TRBV10-1 CASSESAGLSNEQFF TGCGCCAGCAGTGAGTCGGCAGGGTTGAGTAATGAGCAGTTCTTC
NA NA TRBJ2-7 TRBV18 CASSPPSQAGEQYF TGTGCCAGCTCACCACCTTCTCAGGCCGGCGAGCAGTACTTC
NA NA TRBJ1-2 TRBV19 CASTRSTYGYTF TGTGCCAGTACCAGGTCTACCTATGGCTACACCTTC
NA NA TRBJ2-5 TRBV5-4 CASSGLQETQYF TGTGCCAGCAGCGGCCTACAAGAGACCCAGTACTTC
TRBD2 NA TRBJ2-2 TRBV10-3 CATAASGSPGELFF TGTGCCACGGCCGCTAGCGGGAGCCCCGGGGAGCTGTTTTTT
NA NA TRBJ2-5 TRBV18 CASSPQLKETQYF TGTGCCAGCTCACCCCAGTTGAAAGAGACCCAGTACTTC
NA NA TRBJ2-6 TRBV10-2 CASSESTWSLSGANVLTF TGCGCCAGCAGTGAGTCGACGTGGTCCCTCTCTGGGGCCAACGTCCTGACTTTC
NA once TRBJ1-5 TRBV6-5 CASSYSGSNQPQHF TGTGCCAGCAGTTACTCTGGGTCGAATCAGCCCCAGCATTTT
NA NA TRBJ2-5 TRBV2 CASSTEETQYF TGTGCCAGCAGTACCGAAGAGACCCAGTACTTC
NA once TRBJ1-6 TRBV5-1 CAGLDKGHLGLSPLHF TGCGCCGGATTGGACAAGGGCCACTTGGGATTATCACCCCTCCACTTT
NA NA TRBJ2-3 TRBV15 CATSPGAVSTDTQYF TGTGCCACCAGCCCAGGGGCGGTTAGCACAGATACGCAGTATTTT
NA once TRBJ2-1 TRBV18 CASSPDSFPNEQFF TGTGCCAGCTCACCGGACTCGTTTCCCAATGAGCAGTTCTTC
NA NA TRBJ2-2 TRBV28 CASSLVVPGELFF TGTGCCAGCAGTTTAGTAGTCCCCGGGGAGCTGTTTTTT
TRBD1 few TRBJ1-2 TRBV19 CASTQGEEYGYTF TGTGCCAGTACCCAGGGGGAGGAATATGGCTACACCTTC
TRBD1 NA TRBJ1-2 TRBV13 CASSFASGTGSTLGGYTF TGTGCCAGCAGCTTCGCCTCCGGGACAGGGTCGACTCTTGGTGGCTACACCTTC
NA NA TRBJ1-4 TRBV2 CASRLGVGGEKLFF TGTGCCAGCCGTTTGGGGGTTGGAGGCGAAAAACTGTTTTTT
TRBD1 NA TRBJ2-1 TRBV28 CASSSGQVYNEQFF TGTGCCAGCAGTTCGGGACAGGTCTACAATGAGCAGTTCTTC
NA NA TRBJ1-6 TRBV11-2 CASSLGALLHF TGTGCCAGCAGCTTAGGGGCTTTACTCCACTTT
NA NA TRBJ1-1 TRBV30 CAWSVETEAFF TGTGCCTGGAGTGTCGAAACTGAAGCTTTCTTT